These T cell receptor beta chains were read from a single sample in a study of spatial heterogeneity in lung cancer. TCRdb processed the 5' RACE reads anew with MiXCR; each CDR3 protein has one entry. The sample has more than 25,000 distinct CDR3 sequences, more than 5.5% seen once. The sequencing here drew on lung tumor tissue, taken at surgery. The receptors were sampled from a male donor with early-stage non-small cell lung cancer. The CDR3 runs from the conserved cysteine through the conserved F or W. D genes are given only for firm matches. A clone size is listed for some rows: how often the clone was seen (once, few, many), or a class if it is expanded.

TGTGCCATCTCGCTGTCGGGGGAGACCCAGTACTTC,CAISLSGETQYF,TRBJ2-5,NA,TRBV7-2,many
TGTGCCAGTAGTGGGACAGACTATCAGCCCCAGCATTTT,CASSGTDYQPQHF,TRBJ1-5,TRBD1,TRBV19,few
TGCAGTGCTAGAGGACGTGGGGCCGACTATGGCTACACCTTC,CSARGRGADYGYTF,TRBJ1-2,NA,TRBV20-1,many
TGTGCCAGCAGCTTGGAGGGGGACGGTTCACCCCTCCACTTT,CASSLEGDGSPLHF,TRBJ1-6,NA,TRBV5-5,many
TGTGCCAGCAGCTTAAGAGGGTACGGCTACGAGCAGTACTTC,CASSLRGYGYEQYF,TRBJ2-7,NA,TRBV7-2,many
TGTGCCAGCAGCCGTTTCGAACTCTGGGTCACCGGGGAGCTGTTTTTT,CASSRFELWVTGELFF,TRBJ2-2,NA,TRBV3-1,many
TGTGCCAGCAGTAGGCAGGGAAGGAGTCGGAACACTGAAGCTTTCTTT,CASSRQGRSRNTEAFF,TRBJ1-1,NA,TRBV28,many
TGTGCCAGCAGCACCCTTCCGGGACCCAGCTATGGCTACACCTTC,CASSTLPGPSYGYTF,TRBJ1-2,NA,TRBV7-9,medium-sized
TGTGCCAGCAGCTTAGTATCGGGTATCAGCTACACCTTC,CASSLVSGISYTF,TRBJ1-2,NA,TRBV7-9,many
TGTGCCACAGTGACGACAGATACGCAGTATTTT,CATVTTDTQYF,TRBJ2-3,NA,TRBV28,NA
TGCAGTGCTCAACCGATGCGAATGAACACTGAAGCTTTCTTT,CSAQPMRMNTEAFF,TRBJ1-1,NA,TRBV20-1,few
TGTGCCAGCAGGGAGCGGGGGGGCCCAGCAGATACGCAGTATTTT,CASRERGGPADTQYF,TRBJ2-3,TRBD2,TRBV6-1,many
TGCAGTGCCCAGAAGCGGGGGGGAGAGGACGAGCAGTACTTC,CSAQKRGGEDEQYF,TRBJ2-7,TRBD2,TRBV20-1,many
TGTGCCAGCAGCTTGAGCGCGGTGACCTACAATGAGCAGTTCTTC,CASSLSAVTYNEQFF,TRBJ2-1,NA,TRBV7-2,medium-sized
TGTGCCAGCAGCACAGGGGATGGCAATCAGCCCCAGCATTTT,CASSTGDGNQPQHF,TRBJ1-5,TRBD1,TRBV6-2/TRBV6-3,many
TGCAGTGCTAGAGCCACAACGTCCGGGGAGCTGTTTTTT,CSARATTSGELFF,TRBJ2-2,NA,TRBV20-1,many
TGCGCCAGCACCCTGGGGAGCACAGATACGCAGTATTTT,CASTLGSTDTQYF,TRBJ2-3,NA,TRBV5-1,few